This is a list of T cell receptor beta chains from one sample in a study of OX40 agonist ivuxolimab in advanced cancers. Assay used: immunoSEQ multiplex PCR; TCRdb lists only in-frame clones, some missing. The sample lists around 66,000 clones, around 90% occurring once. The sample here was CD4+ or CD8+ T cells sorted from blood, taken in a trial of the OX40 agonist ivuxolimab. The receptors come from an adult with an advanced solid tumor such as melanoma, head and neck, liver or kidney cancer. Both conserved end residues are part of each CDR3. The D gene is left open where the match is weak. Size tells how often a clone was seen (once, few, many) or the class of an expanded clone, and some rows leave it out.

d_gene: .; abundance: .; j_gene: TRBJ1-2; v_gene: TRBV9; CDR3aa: CASSVQPNVFYGYTF; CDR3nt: TGTGCCAGCAGCGTCCAACCGAACGTCTTCTATGGCTACACCTTC
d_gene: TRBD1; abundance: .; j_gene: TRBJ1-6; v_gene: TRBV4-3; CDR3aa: CASSQDPDRGNSPLHF; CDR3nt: TGCGCCAGCAGCCAAGACCCGGACAGGGGAAATTCACCCCTCCACTTT
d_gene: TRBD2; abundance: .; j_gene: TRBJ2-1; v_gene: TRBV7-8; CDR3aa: CASSLFLAAYNEQFF; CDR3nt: TGTGCCAGCAGCTTATTCCTAGCGGCCTACAATGAGCAGTTCTTC
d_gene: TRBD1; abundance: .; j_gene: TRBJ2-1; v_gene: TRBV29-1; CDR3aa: CSARTGVNEQFF; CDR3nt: TGCAGCGCGAGGACAGGGGTCAATGAGCAGTTCTTC
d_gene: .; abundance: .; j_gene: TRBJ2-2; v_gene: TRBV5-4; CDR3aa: CASSLPGMNTGELFF; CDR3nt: TGTGCCAGCAGCTTACCGGGGATGAACACCGGGGAGCTGTTTTTT
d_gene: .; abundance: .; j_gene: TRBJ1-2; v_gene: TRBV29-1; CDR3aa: CSASGGRTPYGYTF; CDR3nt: TGCAGCGCCTCGGGCGGCAGGACCCCCTATGGCTACACCTTC
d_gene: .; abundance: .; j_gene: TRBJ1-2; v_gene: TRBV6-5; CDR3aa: CASSYRTRAYGYTF; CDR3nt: TGTGCCAGCAGTTACCGAACGCGGGCCTATGGCTACACCTTC
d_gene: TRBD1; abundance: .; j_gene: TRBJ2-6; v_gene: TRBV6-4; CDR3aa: CASSVETGESGANVLTF; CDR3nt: TGTGCCAGCAGTGTTGAGACAGGGGAATCTGGGGCCAACGTCCTGACTTTC
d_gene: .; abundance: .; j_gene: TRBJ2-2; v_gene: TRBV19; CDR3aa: CASGRANTGELFF; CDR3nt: TGTGCCAGTGGCAGGGCCAACACCGGGGAGCTGTTTTTT
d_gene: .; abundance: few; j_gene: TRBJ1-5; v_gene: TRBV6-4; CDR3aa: CASSRVLESNQPQHF; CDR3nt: TGTGCCAGCAGTAGGGTTCTGGAAAGCAATCAGCCCCAGCATTTT
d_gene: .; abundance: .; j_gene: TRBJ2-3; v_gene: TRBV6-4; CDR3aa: CASSLDGALTDTQYF; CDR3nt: TGTGCCAGCAGTCTGGACGGGGCTTTGACAGATACGCAGTATTTT
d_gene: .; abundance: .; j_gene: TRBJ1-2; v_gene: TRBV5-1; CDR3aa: CASSFEERNGYTF; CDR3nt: TGCGCCAGCAGCTTTGAGGAAAGGAATGGCTACACCTTC
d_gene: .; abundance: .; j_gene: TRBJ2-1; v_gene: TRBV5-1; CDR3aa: CASSLGASGLDEQFF; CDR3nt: TGCGCCAGCAGCTTGGGAGCGTCAGGGCTGGATGAGCAGTTCTTC
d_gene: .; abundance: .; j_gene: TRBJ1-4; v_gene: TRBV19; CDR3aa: CASQPGFGFGSGTTNEKLFF; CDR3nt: TGTGCCAGCCAACCAGGGTTCGGGTTTGGGTCGGGAACAACTAATGAAAAACTGTTTTTT
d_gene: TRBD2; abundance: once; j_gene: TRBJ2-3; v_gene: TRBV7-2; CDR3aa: CASNGGLAGAESQYF; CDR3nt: TGTGCCAGCAACGGTGGACTAGCGGGGGCAGAGTCGCAGTATTTT
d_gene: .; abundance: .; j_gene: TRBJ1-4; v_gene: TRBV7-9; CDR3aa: CASSHREGGEKLFF; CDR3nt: TGTGCCAGCAGCCACCGGGAAGGGGGTGAAAAACTGTTTTTT
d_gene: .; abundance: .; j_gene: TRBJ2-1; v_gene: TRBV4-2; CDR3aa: CASSHTTLVEQFF; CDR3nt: TGTGCCAGCAGCCATACGACATTGGTTGAGCAGTTCTTC
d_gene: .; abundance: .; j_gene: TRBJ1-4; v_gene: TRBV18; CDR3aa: CASSPEGGKEKLFF; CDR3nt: TGTGCCAGCTCGCCTGAGGGTGGTAAAGAAAAACTGTTTTTT
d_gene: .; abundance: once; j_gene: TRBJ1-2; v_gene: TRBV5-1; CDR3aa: CASSLDTNYGYTF; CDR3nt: TGCGCCAGCAGCTTAGACACCAACTATGGCTACACCTTC
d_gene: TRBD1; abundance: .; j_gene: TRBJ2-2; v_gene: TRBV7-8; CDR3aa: CASSLWTGETGELFF; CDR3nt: TGTGCCAGCAGCTTGTGGACAGGGGAAACCGGGGAGCTGTTTTTT
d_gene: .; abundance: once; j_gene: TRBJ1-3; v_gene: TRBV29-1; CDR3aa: CSVEGGAGNTIYF; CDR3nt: TGCAGCGTTGAGGGCGGAGCTGGAAACACCATATATTTT
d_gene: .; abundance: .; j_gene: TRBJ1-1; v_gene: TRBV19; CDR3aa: CASSINWLNTEAFF; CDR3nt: TGTGCCAGTAGTATAAATTGGCTGAACACTGAAGCTTTCTTT
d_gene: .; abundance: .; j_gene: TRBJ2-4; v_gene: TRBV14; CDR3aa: CASSQDLIGAEAAKNIQYF; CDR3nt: TGTGCCAGCAGCCAAGACCTGATCGGGGCTGAGGCGGCCAAAAACATTCAGTACTTC
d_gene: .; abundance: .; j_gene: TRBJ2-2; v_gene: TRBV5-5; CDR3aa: CASSLGPTGELFF; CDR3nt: TGTGCCAGCAGCTTGGGGCCGACCGGGGAGCTGTTTTTT
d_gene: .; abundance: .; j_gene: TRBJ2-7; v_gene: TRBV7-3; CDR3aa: CASSLISGVDVHEQYF; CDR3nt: TGTGCCAGCAGCCTAATCTCGGGGGTTGATGTCCACGAGCAGTACTTC
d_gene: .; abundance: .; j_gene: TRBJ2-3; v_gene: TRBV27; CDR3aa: CASSLSRVQGTQYF; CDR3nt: TGTGCCAGCAGTTTATCTCGAGTCCAGGGGACGCAGTATTTT
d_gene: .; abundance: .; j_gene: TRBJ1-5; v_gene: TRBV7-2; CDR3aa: CASSLANVLLGQGNQPQHF; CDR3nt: TGTGCCAGCAGCTTAGCCAATGTCCTTCTCGGGCAGGGTAATCAGCCCCAGCATTTT
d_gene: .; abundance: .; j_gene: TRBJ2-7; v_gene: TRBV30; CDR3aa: CALSAGGIGNEQYF; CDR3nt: TGTGCTCTCTCAGCCGGGGGTATCGGGAACGAGCAGTACTTC
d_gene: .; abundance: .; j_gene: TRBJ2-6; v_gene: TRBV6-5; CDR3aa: CASSYYRSSGANVLTF; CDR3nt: TGTGCCAGCAGCTACTACAGGTCCTCTGGGGCCAACGTCCTGACTTTC
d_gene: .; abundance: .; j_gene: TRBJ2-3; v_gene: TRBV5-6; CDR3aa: CASSLGDMRSTDTQYF; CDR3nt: TGTGCCAGCAGCTTGGGAGATATGAGAAGCACAGATACGCAGTATTTT
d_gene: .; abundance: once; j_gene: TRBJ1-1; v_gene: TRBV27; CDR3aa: CASSLSGVGTEAFF; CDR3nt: TGTGCCAGCAGTTTGTCAGGGGTGGGCACTGAAGCTTTCTTT
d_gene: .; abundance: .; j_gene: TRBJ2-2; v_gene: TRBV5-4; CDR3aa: CASSLGWSSGELFF; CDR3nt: TGTGCCAGCAGCTTGGGCTGGTCGAGCGGGGAGCTGTTTTTT
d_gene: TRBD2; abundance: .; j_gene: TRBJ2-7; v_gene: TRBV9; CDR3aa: CASSYAGTSGAYEQYF; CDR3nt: TGTGCCAGCAGCTACGCCGGGACTAGCGGGGCCTACGAGCAGTACTTC
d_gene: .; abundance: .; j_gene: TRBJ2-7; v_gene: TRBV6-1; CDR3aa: CASSEAGSEYEQYF; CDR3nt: TGTGCCAGCAGTGAAGCGGGCAGCGAGTACGAGCAGTACTTC
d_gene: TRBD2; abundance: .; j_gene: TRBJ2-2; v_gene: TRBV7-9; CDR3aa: CASSFLAGTDTGELFF; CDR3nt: TGTGCCAGCAGCTTTCTAGCGGGGACGGACACCGGGGAGCTGTTTTTT